This TCR beta chain is from a study of blood T cell repertoires in COVID-19. Study as a whole: T cells, B-cell-depleted T cells, or PBMCs provided the cDNA or gDNA that served as material.

The germline V gene has CDR1 MNHNY and CDR2 SVGAGI (reference sequence). After removal of 4 bases from V and 2 bases from J, the junction contained 3 bases not matched to a gene. The CDR3 covers 15 residues. Sequenced by immunoSEQ multiplex PCR; TCRdb stores in-frame clones only, minus some. The sample records about 200,000 clones, approximately 86% being singletons. Participants' own reports of clinical history determined their cohort assignment. The sequencing sample was made of PBMCs or T cells enriched from blood (not recorded which). The receptor comes from a woman aged 55-69 years with acute COVID-19. The chain joins TRBV6-6 to TRBJ2-7, with TRBD2 matching over 12 bases. The CDR3 DNA reads as TGTGCCAGCAGTTCCACTAGCGGGGGGACCTACGAGCAGTACGTC. This gives the protein CASSSTSGGTYEQYV.